The 12 T cell receptor beta chains in this list originate from one sample, sequenced in a study of CD8+ T cells in alopecia areata. Treatment indicated: oral pan-JAK inhibitor, 5-10 mg twice daily. cDNA prepared by RNA extraction and subsequent reverse transcription served as the template for sequencing. The protocol was immunoSEQ multiplex PCR, while the TCRdb copy is restricted to in-frame clones and leaves out a portion. The sample has under 150,000 clones; 53% are singletons. The specimen was CD4+ T cells sorted from blood, collected at week 4, from a patient treated with tofacitinib. These receptors all stem from a human donor with alopecia areata.

The table lists this clone with a few counts. The chain employs TRBV7-9 and TRBJ1-2; D may be TRBD1 (6 bases). The CDR3 sequence is 14 residues long. CDR1 and CDR2 (germline): SEHNR, FQNEAQ (reference sequence). V lost 5 bases to trimming and J lost 5 bases, with 15 bases between them. For the CDR3, the DNA is TGTGCCAGCAGCCCCGTCGCAGGGGTGTATGGCTACACCTTC. Encoded protein: CASSPVAGVYGYTF.

This clone was recorded a few times. The rearrangement uses TRBV29-1 and TRBJ2-1; TRBD2 might be the D (5 bases). The CDR3 is 10 residues long. The V gene lost 4 bases and the J gene lost 10 bases, with 8 bases spanning the gap. Per the germline V gene, CDR1 is SQVTM and CDR2 is ANQGSEA. DNA of the CDR3: TGCAGCGTTGGTAGGGAGGAGCAGTTCTTC. Translation: CSVGREEQFF.

V and J are TRBV5-1 and TRBJ2-6, with unresolved D. CDR3 size: 17 residues. V shed 0 bases and J shed 2 bases, with 12 bases lying between them. Germline V gene sequence: CDR1 SGHRS, CDR2 YFSETQ. CDR3 nucleotides: TGCGCCAGCAGCTTGGACCTTACTGCTACTGGGGCCAACGTCCTGACTTTC. Protein: CASSLDLTATGANVLTF.

This chain joins TRBV7-9 and TRBJ1-1; TRBD1 is a possible D gene (5 bases). V was pared by 5 bases and J by 1 base, with 14 bases between. The CDR3 is 15 amino acids. The germline V gene encodes CDR1 SEHNR and CDR2 FQNEAQ (reference sequence). The CDR3 region has the DNA TGTGCCAGCAGCCCCCCCAGGGCCGAGAACACTGAAGCTTTCTTT. Translated: CASSPPRAENTEAFF.

A single count supports this clone. The chain links TRBV7-9 to TRBJ2-1; D ambiguous. The CDR3 loop spans 11 amino acids. Trimming shortened V by 5 bases and J by 7 bases, and 6 bases separated the two germline ends. Germline CDR1 is SEHNR and CDR2 is FQNEAQ (reference sequence). CDR3 nucleotides: TGTGCCAGCAGCCCTAAGAATGAGCAGTTCTTC. It codes for CASSPKNEQFF.

This clone was observed a single time. The V and J genes are TRBV29-1 and TRBJ1-2; no clear D gene. Trimming removed 5 bases from V and 8 bases from J, with 6 bases in between. The CDR3 has 9 residues. Germline V gives CDR1 SQVTM, CDR2 ANQGSEA. The CDR3 DNA follows: TGCAGCGTTACCGAGGGCTACACCTTC. This sequence encodes CSVTEGYTF.

V and J are TRBV29-1 and TRBJ2-2; D is unresolved. Germline V gene sequence: CDR1 SQVTM, CDR2 ANQGSEA. The ends were cut back, 2 bases at V and 3 bases at J, with 7 bases in the middle. This CDR3 spans 13 amino acids. The CDR3 is CSVEKLHTGELFF. The CDR3 DNA is TGCAGCGTTGAAAAGCTACACACCGGGGAGCTGTTTTTT.

The chain links TRBV9 to TRBJ1-2, with 8 bases fitting TRBD1. The CDR3 totals 16 residues. The J segment lost 3 bases and the V segment lost 3 bases, leaving 10 bases of the junction unmatched. Per the germline V gene, CDR1 is SGDLS and CDR2 is YYNGEE. CDR3 residues: CASSATGAGGDYGYTF. CDR3 DNA sequence: TGTGCCAGCAGCGCTACAGGGGCAGGGGGCGACTATGGCTACACCTTC.

This clone was recorded many times. The gene calls are TRBV6-6 and TRBJ1-5, with D hard to call. From germline, CDR1 is MNHNY and CDR2 SVGAGI (reference sequence). V lost 4 bases to trimming and J lost 0 bases, with 7 bases between them. This CDR3 spans 14 amino acids. In nucleotides, the CDR3 is TGTGCCAGCAGTTCATCGGATAGCAATCAGCCCCAGCATTTT. Its translation is CASSSSDSNQPQHF.

This chain uses TRBV2 with TRBJ1-5, with TRBD1 matching 9 bases. V gave up 6 bases and J gave up 0 bases; unmatched junction bases: 3. Germline lookup yields CDR1 SNHLY and CDR2 FYNNEI. The CDR3 is made up of 15 amino acids. The CDR3 is CASSWDRDSNQPQHF. The CDR3 DNA reads as TGTGCCAGCAGCTGGGACAGGGATAGCAATCAGCCCCAGCATTTT.

This clone was observed once. The CDR3 loop reads CAWSGGQQPNYGYTF. CDR3 DNA: TGTGCCTGGAGTGGAGGGCAGCAACCTAACTATGGCTACACCTTC. This chain connects TRBV30 to TRBJ1-2; D gene uncertain. The germline CDR1 and CDR2 sequences are GTSNPN and SVGIG (reference sequence). Trimming removed 1 base from V and 0 bases from J, with 12 bases in between. CDR3 length: 15 amino acids.

V is TRBV11-2 and J is TRBJ1-1; D uncertain. V lost 4 bases, J lost 8 bases, and 14 bases lay in between. The CDR3 runs 13 residues. Germline CDR1 is SGHAT and CDR2 is FQNNGV. This CDR3 reads CASSSLGELEAFF. For the CDR3, the DNA is TGTGCCAGCAGCTCACTCGGGGAACTAGAAGCTTTCTTT.